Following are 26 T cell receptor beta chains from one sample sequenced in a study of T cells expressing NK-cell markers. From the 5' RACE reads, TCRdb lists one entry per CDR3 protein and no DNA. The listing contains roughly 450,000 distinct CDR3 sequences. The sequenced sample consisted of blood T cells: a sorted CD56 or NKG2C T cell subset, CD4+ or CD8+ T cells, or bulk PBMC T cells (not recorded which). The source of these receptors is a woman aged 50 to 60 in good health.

CDR3: CASSGGLADYNEQFF. This sequence joins TRBV5-1 and TRBJ2-1; the TCRdb call, TRBD2, lacks DNA for checking. This CDR3 is built from 15 residues. From germline, CDR1 is SGHRS and CDR2 YFSETQ.

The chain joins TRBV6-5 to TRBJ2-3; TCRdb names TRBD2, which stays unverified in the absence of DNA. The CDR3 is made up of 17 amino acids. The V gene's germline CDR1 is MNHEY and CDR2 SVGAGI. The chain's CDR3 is CASSTTWTSGNPDTQYF.

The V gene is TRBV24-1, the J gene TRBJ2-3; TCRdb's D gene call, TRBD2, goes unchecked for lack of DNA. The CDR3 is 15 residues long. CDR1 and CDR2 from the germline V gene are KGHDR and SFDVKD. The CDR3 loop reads CATSDSGLVGDTQYF.

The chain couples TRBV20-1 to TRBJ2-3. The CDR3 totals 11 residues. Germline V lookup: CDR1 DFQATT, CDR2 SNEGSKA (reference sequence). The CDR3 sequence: CSAPRSDTQYF.

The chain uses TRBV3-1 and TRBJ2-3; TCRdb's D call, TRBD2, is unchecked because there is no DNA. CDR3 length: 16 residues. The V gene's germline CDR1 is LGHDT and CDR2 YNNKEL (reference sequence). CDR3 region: CASSEGTLPVTDTQYF.

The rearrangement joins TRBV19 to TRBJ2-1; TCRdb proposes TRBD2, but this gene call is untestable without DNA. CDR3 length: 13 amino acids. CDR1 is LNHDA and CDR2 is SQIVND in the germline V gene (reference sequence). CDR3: CASSGSGNNEQFF.

The chain's CDR3 is CASSLEVTGRGFQYF. The chain is built from TRBV5-1 and TRBJ2-4; the D call from TCRdb, TRBD2, cannot be confirmed without DNA. This CDR3 contains 15 residues. Germline V gene sequence: CDR1 SGHRS, CDR2 YFSETQ.

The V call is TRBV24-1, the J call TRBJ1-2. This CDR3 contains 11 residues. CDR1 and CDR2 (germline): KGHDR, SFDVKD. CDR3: CATSHSLGYTF.

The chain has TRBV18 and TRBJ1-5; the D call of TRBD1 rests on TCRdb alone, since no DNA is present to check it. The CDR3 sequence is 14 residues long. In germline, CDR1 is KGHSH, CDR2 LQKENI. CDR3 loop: CASSRGQINQPQHF.

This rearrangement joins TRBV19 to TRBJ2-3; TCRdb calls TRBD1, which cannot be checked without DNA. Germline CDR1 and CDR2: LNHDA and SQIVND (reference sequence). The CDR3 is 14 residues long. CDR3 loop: CASSTGVGGDTQYF.

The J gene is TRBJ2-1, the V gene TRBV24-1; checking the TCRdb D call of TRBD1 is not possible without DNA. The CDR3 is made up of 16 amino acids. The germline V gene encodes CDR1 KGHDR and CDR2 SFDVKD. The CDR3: CATSDPGQGYANEQFF.

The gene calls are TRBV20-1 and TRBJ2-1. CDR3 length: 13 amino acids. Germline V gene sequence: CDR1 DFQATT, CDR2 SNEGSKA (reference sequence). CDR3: CSARGEFWNEQFF.

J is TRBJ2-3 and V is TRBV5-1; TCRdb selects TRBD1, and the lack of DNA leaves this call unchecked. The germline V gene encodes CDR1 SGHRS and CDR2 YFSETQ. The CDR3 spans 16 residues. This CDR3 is CASSPPLPGTTDTQYF.

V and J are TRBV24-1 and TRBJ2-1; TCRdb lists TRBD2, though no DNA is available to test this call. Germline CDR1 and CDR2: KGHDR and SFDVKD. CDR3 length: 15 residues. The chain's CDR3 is CATSDPRDSRNEQFF.

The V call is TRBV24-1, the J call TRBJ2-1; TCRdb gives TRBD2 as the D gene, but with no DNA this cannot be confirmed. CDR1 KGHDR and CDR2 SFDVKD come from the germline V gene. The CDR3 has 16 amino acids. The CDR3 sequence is CATSSGRFLRDNEQFF.

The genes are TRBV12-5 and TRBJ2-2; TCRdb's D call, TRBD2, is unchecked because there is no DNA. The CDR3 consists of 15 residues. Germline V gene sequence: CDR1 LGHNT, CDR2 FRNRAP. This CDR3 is CASGLGPLAIGELFF.

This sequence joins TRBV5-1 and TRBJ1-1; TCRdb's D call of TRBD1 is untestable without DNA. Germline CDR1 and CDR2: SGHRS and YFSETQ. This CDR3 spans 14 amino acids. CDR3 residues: CASRADRVNTEAFF. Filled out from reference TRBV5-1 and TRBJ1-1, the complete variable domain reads KAGVTQTPRYLIKTRGQQVTLSCSPISGHRSVSWYQQTPGQGLQFLFEYFSETQRNKGNFPGRFSGRQFSNSRSEMNVSTLELGDSALYLCASRADRVNTEAFFGQGTRLTVV.

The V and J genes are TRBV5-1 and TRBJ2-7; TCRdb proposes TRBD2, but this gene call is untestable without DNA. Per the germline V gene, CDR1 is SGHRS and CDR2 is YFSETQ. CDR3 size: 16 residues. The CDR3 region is CASSPGRVWNSYEQYF.

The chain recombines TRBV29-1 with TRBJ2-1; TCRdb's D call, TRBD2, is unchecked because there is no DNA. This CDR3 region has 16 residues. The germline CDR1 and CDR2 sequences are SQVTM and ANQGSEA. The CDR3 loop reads CSVEGGVAGDYNEQFF.

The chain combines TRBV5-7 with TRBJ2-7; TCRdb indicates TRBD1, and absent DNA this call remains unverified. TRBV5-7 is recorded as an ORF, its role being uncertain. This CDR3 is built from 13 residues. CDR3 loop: CASSSGTGIWQYF.

CDR3: CASSSQPGTPQFPYF. This chain uses TRBV6-5 with TRBJ2-3; the TCRdb call, TRBD1, lacks DNA for checking. This CDR3 is 15 amino acids long. Looked up from germline, CDR1 is MNHEY and CDR2 is SVGAGI.

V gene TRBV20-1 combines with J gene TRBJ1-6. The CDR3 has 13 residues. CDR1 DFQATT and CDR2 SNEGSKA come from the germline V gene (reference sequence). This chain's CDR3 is CSARGSDNSPLHF.

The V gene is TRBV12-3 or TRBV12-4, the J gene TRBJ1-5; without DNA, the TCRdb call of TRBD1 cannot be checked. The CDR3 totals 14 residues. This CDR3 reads CASSPGQPNQPQHF.

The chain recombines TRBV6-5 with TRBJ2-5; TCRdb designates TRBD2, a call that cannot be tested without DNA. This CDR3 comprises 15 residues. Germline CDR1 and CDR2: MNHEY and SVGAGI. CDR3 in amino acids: CASGLAGAIQETQYF.

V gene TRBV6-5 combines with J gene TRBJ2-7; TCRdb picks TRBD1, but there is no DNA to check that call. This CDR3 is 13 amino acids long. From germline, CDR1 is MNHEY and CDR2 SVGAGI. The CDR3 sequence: CASSSRGLNEQYF.

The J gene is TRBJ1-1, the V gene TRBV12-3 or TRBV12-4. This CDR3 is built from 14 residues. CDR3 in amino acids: CASSRSPGRVEAFF.